This T cell receptor (beta chain) was observed in a study of control samples from healthy donors and cancer patients. This CDR3 is 16 amino acids long. Germline CDR1 and CDR2: MNHEY and SVGAGI. Losses at the gene ends were 1 base for V and 7 bases for J; bases not matched to a gene: 10. The protocol was immunoSEQ multiplex PCR, while the TCRdb copy is restricted to in-frame clones and leaves out a portion. The sample records 100,000 to 150,000 clones, roughly 87% being singletons. Sequencing was carried out using blood. The sequence came from a man between 18 and 29 years old in good health. This chain connects TRBV6-5 to TRBJ2-7; TRBD1 aligns across 10 bases. This CDR3 reads CASSYFPGQGSGEQYF. The CDR3 DNA is TGTGCCAGCAGTTACTTCCCGGGACAGGGGTCGGGGGAGCAGTACTTC.